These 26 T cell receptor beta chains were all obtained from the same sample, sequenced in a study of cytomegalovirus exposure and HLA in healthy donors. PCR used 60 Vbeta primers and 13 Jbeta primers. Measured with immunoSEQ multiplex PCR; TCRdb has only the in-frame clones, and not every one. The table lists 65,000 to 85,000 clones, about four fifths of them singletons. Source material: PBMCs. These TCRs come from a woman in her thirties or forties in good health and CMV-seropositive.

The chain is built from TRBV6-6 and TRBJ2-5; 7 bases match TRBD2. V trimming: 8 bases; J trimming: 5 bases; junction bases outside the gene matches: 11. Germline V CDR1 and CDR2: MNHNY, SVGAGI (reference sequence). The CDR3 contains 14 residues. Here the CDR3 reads CASFAGGSGETQYF. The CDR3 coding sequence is TGTGCCAGCTTTGCCGGGGGGTCGGGGGAGACCCAGTACTTC.

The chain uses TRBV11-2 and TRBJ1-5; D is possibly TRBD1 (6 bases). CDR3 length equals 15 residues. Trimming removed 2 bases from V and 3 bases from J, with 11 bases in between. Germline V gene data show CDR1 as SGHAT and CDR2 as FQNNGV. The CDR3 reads CASSLTTGINQPQHF. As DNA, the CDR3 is TGTGCCAGCAGCTTAACCACAGGGATCAATCAGCCCCAGCATTTT.

The CDR3 protein is CASSLDREHEQFF. DNA of the CDR3: TGTGCCAGCAGCCTCGACAGGGAACATGAGCAGTTCTTC. This chain uses TRBV7-2 with TRBJ2-1, with 7 positions matching TRBD1. There are 13 residues in the CDR3. The trim removed 5 bases at V and 8 bases at J, leaving 6 bases unmatched. Germline lookup yields CDR1 SGHTA and CDR2 FQGNSA.

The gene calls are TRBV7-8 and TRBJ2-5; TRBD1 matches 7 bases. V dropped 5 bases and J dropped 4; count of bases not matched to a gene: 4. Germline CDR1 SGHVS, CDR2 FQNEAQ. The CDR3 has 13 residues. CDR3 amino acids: CASSPTGLETQYF. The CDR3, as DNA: TGTGCCAGCAGCCCGACAGGGTTAGAGACCCAGTACTTC.

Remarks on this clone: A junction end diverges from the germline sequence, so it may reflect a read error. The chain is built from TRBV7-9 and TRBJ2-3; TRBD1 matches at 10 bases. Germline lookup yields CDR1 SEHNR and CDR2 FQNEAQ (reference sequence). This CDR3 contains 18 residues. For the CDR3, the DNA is TGTTCCAGCAGCCCAGACAGGGGGCAGTTTTATGTTACAGATACGCAGTATTTT. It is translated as CSSSPDRGQFYVTDTQYF.

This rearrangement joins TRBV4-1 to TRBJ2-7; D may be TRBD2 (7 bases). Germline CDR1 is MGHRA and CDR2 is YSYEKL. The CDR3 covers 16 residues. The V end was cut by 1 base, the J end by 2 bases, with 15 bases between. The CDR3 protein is CASSQGTGGRPYEQYF. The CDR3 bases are TGCGCCAGCAGCCAAGGGACGGGGGGCCGCCCCTACGAGCAGTACTTC.

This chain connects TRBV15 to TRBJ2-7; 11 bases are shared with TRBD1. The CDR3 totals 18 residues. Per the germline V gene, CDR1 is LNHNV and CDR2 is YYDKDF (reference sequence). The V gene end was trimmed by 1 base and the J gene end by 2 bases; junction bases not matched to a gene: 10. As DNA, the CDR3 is TGTGCCACCAGCAGAGGAGGCGTGGACAGGGGGCGGACCTACGAGCAGTACTTC. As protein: CATSRGGVDRGRTYEQYF.

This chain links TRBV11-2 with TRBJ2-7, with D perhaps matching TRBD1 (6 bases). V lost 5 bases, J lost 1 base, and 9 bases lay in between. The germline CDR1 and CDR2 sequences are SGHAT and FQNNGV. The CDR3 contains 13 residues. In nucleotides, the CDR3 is TGTGCCAGCAGCCCGACAGGTTCCTACGAGCAGTACTTC. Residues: CASSPTGSYEQYF.

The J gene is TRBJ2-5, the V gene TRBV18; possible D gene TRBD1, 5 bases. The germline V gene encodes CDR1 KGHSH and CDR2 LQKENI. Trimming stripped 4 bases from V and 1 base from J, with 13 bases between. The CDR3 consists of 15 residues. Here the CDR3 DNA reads TGTGCCAGCTCACGCCGTAGACAGACCCAAGAGACCCAGTACTTC. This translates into CASSRRRQTQETQYF.

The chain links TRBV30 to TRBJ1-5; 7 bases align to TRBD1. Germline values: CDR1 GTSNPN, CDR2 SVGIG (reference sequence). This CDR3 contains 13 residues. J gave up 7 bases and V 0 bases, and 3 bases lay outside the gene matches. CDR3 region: CAWSVGRGQPQHF. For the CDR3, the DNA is TGTGCCTGGAGTGTTGGCAGGGGGCAGCCCCAGCATTTT. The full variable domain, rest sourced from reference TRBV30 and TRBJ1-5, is SQTIHQWPATLVQPVGSPLSLECTVEGTSNPNLYWYRQAAGRGLQLLFYSVGIGQISSEVPQNLSASRPQDRQFILSSKKLLLSDSGFYLCAWSVGRGQPQHFGDGTRLSIL.

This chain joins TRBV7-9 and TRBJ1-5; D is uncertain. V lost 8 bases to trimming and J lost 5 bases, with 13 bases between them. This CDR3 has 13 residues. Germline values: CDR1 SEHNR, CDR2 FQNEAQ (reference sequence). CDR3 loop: CASALAWDQPQHF. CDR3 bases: TGTGCCAGCGCTCTAGCTTGGGATCAGCCCCAGCATTTT. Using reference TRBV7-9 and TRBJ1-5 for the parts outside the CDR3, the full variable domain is DTGVSQNPRHKITKRGQNVTFRCDPISEHNRLYWYRQTLGQGPEFLTYFQNEAQLEKSRLLSDRFSAERPKGSFSTLEIQRTEQGDSAMYLCASALAWDQPQHFGDGTRLSIL.

Here the CDR3 reads CASSDLANKNTGELFF. In DNA, the CDR3 is TGTGCCAGCAGTGACCTAGCCAACAAGAACACCGGGGAGCTGTTTTTT. The chain carries TRBV25-1 and TRBJ2-2; D perhaps matches TRBD2 (5 bases). This CDR3 is 16 amino acids long. With 3 bases removed from V and 1 base from J, the gap between germline ends came to 12 bases. CDR1 MGHDK and CDR2 SYGVNS come from the germline V gene.

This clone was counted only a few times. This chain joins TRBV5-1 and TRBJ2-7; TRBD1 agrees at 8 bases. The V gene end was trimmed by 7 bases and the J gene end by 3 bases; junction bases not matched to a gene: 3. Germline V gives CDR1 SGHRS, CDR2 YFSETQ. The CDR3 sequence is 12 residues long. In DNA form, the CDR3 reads TGCGCCAGCGGACAGGGTGACTACGAGCAGTACTTC. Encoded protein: CASGQGDYEQYF.

CDR3 sequence reads: CASSSQGDSYEQYF. The CDR3 nucleotides read TGCGCCAGCAGCTCACAAGGGGACTCCTACGAGCAGTACTTC. The chain carries TRBV5-1 and TRBJ2-7, with a tentative D call TRBD1 (5 bases). Germline V lookup: CDR1 SGHRS, CDR2 YFSETQ. CDR3 size: 14 residues. Trimming shortened V by 3 bases and J by 0 bases, and 10 bases separated the two germline ends.

The CDR3 region is CASSLSNQPQHF. CDR3 coding DNA: TGTGCCAGCAGCCTTTCTAATCAGCCCCAGCATTTT. The rearrangement uses TRBV7-2 and TRBJ1-5; no definite D call. Trimming stripped 5 bases from V and 4 bases from J, with 6 bases between. CDR1 is SGHTA and CDR2 is FQGNSA in the germline V gene. CDR3 length: 12 residues.

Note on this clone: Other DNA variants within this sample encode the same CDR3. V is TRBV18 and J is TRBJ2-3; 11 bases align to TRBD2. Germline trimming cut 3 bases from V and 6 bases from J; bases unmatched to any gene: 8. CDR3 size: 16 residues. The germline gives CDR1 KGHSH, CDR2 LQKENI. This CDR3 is CASSPYSGGATDTQYF. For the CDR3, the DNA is TGTGCCAGCTCACCCTATAGCGGGGGGGCCACTGATACGCAGTATTTT.

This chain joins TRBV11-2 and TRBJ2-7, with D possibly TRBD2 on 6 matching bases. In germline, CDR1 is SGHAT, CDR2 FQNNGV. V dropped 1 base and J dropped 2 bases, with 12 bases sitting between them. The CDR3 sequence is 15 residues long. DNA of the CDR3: TGTGCCAGCAGCTTAGGGGGGACGGGAGCCTACGAGCAGTACTTC. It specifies CASSLGGTGAYEQYF.

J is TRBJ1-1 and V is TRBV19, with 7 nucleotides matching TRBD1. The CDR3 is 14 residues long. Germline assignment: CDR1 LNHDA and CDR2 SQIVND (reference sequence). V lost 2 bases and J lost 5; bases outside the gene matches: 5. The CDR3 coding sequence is TGTGCCAGTAGTATACTACAGGGGAGGACTGAAGCTTTCTTT. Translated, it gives CASSILQGRTEAFF.

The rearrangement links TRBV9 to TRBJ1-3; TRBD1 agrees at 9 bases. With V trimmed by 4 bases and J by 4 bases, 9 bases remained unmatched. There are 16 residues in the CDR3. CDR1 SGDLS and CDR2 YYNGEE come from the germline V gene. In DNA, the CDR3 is TGTGCCAGCAGCCCCCAACAGGGGGCGAGAGGAAACACCATATATTTT. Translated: CASSPQQGARGNTIYF.

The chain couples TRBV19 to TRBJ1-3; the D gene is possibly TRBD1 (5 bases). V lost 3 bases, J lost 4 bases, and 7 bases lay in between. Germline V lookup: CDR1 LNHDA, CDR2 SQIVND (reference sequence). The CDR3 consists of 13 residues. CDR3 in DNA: TGTGCCAGTAGTATGGGGCAGGGAAACACCATATATTTT. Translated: CASSMGQGNTIYF.

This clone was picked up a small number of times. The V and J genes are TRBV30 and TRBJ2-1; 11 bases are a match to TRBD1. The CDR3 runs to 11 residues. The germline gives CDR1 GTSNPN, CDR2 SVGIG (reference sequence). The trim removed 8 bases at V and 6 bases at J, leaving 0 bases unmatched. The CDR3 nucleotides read TGTGCCGGGACAGGGGGCAATGAGCAGTTCTTC. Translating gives CAGTGGNEQFF.

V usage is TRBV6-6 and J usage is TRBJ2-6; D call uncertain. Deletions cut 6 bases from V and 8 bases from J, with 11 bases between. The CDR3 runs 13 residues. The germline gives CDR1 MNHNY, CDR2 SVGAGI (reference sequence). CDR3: CASRGPISNVLTF. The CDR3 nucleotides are TGTGCCAGCAGGGGCCCCATTTCCAACGTCCTGACTTTC.

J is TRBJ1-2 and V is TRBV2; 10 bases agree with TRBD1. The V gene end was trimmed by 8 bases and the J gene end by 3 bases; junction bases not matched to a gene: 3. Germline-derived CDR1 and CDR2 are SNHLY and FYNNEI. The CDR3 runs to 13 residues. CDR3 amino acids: CASAGQGDYGYTF. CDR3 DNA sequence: TGTGCCAGCGCCGGACAGGGGGACTATGGCTACACCTTC.

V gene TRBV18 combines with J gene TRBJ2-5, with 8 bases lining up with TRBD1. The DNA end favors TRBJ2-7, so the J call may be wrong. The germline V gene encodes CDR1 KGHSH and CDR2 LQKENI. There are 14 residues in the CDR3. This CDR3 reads CASSPLGQAYEQYF. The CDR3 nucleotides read TGTGCCAGCTCACCACTGGGACAGGCCTACGAGCAGTACTTC.

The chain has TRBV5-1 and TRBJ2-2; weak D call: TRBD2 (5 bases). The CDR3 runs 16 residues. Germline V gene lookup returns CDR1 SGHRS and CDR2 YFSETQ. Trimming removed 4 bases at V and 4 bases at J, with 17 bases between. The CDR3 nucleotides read TGCGCCAGCAGCCTCCGGGAACCGAGATTCACCGGGGAGCTGTTTTTT. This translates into CASSLREPRFTGELFF.

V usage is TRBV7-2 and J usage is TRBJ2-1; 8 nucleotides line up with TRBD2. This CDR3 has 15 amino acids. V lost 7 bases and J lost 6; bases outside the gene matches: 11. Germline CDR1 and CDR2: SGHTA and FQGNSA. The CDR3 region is CASTKTTAGANEQFF. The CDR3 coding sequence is TGTGCCAGCACCAAAACTACAGCGGGGGCCAATGAGCAGTTCTTC.